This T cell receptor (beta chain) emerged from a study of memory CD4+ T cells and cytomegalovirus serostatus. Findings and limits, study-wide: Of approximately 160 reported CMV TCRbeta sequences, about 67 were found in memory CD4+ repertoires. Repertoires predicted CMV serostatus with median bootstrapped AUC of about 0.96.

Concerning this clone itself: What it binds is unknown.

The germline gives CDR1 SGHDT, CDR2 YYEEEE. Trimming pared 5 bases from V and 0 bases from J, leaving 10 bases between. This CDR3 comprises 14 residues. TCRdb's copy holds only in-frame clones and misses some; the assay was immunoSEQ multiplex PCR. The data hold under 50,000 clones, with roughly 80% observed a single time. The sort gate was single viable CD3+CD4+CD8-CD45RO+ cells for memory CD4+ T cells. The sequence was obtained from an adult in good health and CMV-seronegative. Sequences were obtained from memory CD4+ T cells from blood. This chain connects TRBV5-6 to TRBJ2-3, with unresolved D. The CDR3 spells CASRSWGSTDTQYF. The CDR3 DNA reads TGTGCCAGCAGATCTTGGGGTAGCACAGATACGCAGTATTTT.